This T cell receptor (beta chain) came from a study of T cells in localized non-small cell lung cancer. Per the germline V gene, CDR1 is SGHAT and CDR2 is FQNNGV. There are 15 residues in the CDR3. V was cut by 7 bases and J by 8 bases, with 21 bases left in between. Using immunoSEQ multiplex PCR, the repertoire was profiled, and TCRdb retains in-frame clones only, with some absent. The sample holds 130,000 or so clones, around 90% seen once. Sequencing used peripheral blood, obtained before any cancer treatment. V is TRBV11-2 and J is TRBJ2-1; D call uncertain. This clonotype was sampled from a female donor aged 60 or older with stage I lung adenocarcinoma. The DNA of the CDR3 is TGTGCCAGCAAATCCATTAGGAGAAATCACCATGAGCAGTTCTTC. This translates into CASKSIRRNHHEQFF. Full variable domain (remainder filled in from reference TRBV11-2 and TRBJ2-1): EAGVAQSPRYKIIEKRQSVAFWCNPISGHATLYWYQQILGQGPKLLIQFQNNGVVDDSQLPKDRFSAERLKGVDSTLKIQPAKLEDSAVYLCASKSIRRNHHEQFFGPGTRLTVL.